This entry concerns a single T cell receptor beta chain. What it recognizes is unknown. Sequenced by immunoSEQ multiplex PCR; TCRdb stores in-frame clones only, minus some. The sample has about 120,000 clones; over 75% are singletons. V trimming: 5 bases; J trimming: 7 bases; junction bases outside the gene matches: 14. The CDR3 loop spans 17 amino acids. Germline V CDR1 and CDR2: LGHNT, FRNRAP. This entry comes from a study of cytomegalovirus exposure and HLA in healthy donors. General study findings and limits: Associated with cytomegalovirus, according to the listing, were about 160 TCR beta chains.

The TCR originated in a woman aged 30 to 39 in good health and CMV-seronegative. The V and J genes are TRBV12-5 and TRBJ2-1; the match to TRBD2 covers 10 bases. What was sequenced was PBMCs. This chain's CDR3 is CASGVGLSGGAGNEQFF. In DNA form, the CDR3 reads TGTGCTAGTGGTGTGGGCCTGAGCGGGGGGGCTGGGAATGAGCAGTTCTTC.